This T cell receptor (beta chain) was found in a study of memory CD4+ T cells and cytomegalovirus serostatus. Study-level points and caveats: Each of approximately 61 CMV-associated TCRbeta sequences occurred in one to five individuals. Repertoires predicted CMV serostatus with median bootstrapped AUC of 0.95.

Only in-frame clones appear in the TCRdb table, and some are missing; sequencing was by immunoSEQ multiplex PCR. The sample lists 40,000 to 50,000 clones; over 60% were seen once. The CDR3 is 13 amino acids. Germline CDR1 is SGHKS and CDR2 is YYEKEE (reference sequence). V was clipped by 2 bases and J by 3 bases, with 9 bases between them. To note about this clone: The antigen remains undetermined.

Single viable CD3+CD4+CD8-CD45RO+ cells were sorted as the memory CD4+ T cells. Serum IgG to CMV pp150, pp28, p38 and p52 defined serostatus. The chain carries TRBV5-5 and TRBJ2-7; a weak D match, TRBD1 (5 bases). Sequencing was done on a sample of memory CD4+ T cells from blood. This sequence originates from an adult in good health and CMV-seronegative. The CDR3 DNA is TGTGCCAGCAGCTTTCAACAGGTCTACGAGCAGTACTTC. Translation gives CASSFQQVYEQYF. The full variable domain, completed using reference TRBV5-5 and TRBJ2-7, is DAGVTQSPTHLIKTRGQQVTLRCSPISGHKSVSWYQQVLGQGPQFIFQYYEKEERGRGNFPDRFSARQFPNYSSELNVNALLLGDSALYLCASSFQQVYEQYFGPGTRLTVT.